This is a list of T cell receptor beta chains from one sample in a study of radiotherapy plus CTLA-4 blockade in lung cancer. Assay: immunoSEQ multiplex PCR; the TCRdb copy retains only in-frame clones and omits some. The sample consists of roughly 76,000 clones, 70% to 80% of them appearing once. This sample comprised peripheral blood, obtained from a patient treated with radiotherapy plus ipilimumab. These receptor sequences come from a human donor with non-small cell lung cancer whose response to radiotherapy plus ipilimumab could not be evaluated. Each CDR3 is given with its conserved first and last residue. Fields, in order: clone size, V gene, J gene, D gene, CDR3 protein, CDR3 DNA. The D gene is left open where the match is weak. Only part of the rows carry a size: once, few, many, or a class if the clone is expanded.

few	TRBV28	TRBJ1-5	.	CASSLIFRQGGQPQHF	TGTGCCAGCAGTTTAATTTTTCGTCAGGGAGGGCAGCCCCAGCATTTT
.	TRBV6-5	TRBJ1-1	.	CASSPPQGNTEAFF	TGTGCCAGCAGTCCTCCACAGGGGAACACTGAAGCTTTCTTT
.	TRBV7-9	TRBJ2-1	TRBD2	CASSLGTSNEQFF	TGTGCCAGCAGCTTAGGGACTAGCAATGAGCAGTTCTTC
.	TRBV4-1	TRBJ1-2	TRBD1	CASSQVLGTGGSYGYTF	TGCGCCAGCAGCCAAGTTTTAGGGACAGGGGGCTCCTATGGCTACACCTTC
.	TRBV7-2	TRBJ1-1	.	CASSPAPYRRLNTEAFF	TGTGCCAGCAGCCCAGCCCCGTATCGGAGATTGAACACTGAAGCTTTCTTT
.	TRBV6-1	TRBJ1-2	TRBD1	CASRPHDPDRVGYTF	TGTGCCAGCAGACCACACGACCCGGACAGGGTTGGCTACACCTTC
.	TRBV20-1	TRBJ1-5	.	CSARADQPQHF	TGCAGTGCTAGAGCTGATCAGCCCCAGCATTTT
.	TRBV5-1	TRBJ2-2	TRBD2	CASSRLAVNTGELFF	TGCGCCAGCAGCCGACTAGCGGTAAACACCGGGGAGCTGTTTTTT
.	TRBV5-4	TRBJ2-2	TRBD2	CASSRGLAGGNTGELFF	TGTGCCAGCAGCCGGGGACTAGCGGGGGGGAACACCGGGGAGCTGTTTTTT
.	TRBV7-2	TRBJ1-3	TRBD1	CASSLAILQGAPGNTIYF	TGTGCCAGCAGCTTAGCGATCCTCCAGGGGGCCCCTGGAAACACCATATATTTT
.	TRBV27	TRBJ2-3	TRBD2	CASSLSSPLLAGGTDTQYF	TGTGCCAGCAGTTTATCGTCCCCATTACTAGCGGGAGGCACAGATACGCAGTATTTT
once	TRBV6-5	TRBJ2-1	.	CASSGRTGNNEQFF	TGTGCCAGCAGTGGACGGACGGGGAACAATGAGCAGTTCTTC
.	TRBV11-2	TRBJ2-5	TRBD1	CASSLLSQGGKETQYF	TGTGCCAGCAGCTTACTGTCACAGGGGGGTAAAGAGACCCAGTACTTC
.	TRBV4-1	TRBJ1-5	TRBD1	CASSQLNRPGQGNQPQHF	TGCGCCAGCAGCCAACTGAACCGACCCGGACAGGGCAATCAGCCCCAGCATTTT
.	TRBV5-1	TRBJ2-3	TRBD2	CASSKSPSGRVRTDTQYF	TGCGCCAGCAGCAAGAGCCCCAGCGGGAGGGTTCGCACAGATACGCAGTATTTT
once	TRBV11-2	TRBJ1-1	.	CASSLGQTTEAFF	TGTGCCAGCAGCTTAGGACAGACCACTGAAGCTTTCTTT
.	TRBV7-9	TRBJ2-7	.	CASSFFQGTYEQYF	TGTGCCAGCAGCTTTTTCCAGGGTACCTACGAGCAGTACTTC
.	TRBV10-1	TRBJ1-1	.	CASSHPGRHTEAFF	TGCGCCAGCAGCCATCCTGGGAGGCACACTGAAGCTTTCTTT
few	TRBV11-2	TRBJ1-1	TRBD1	CASSLRGREAFF	TGTGCCAGCAGCTTAAGGGGGCGCGAAGCTTTCTTT
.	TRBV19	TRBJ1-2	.	CASSRTTNTNYGYTF	TGTGCCAGTAGTAGAACGACAAATACTAACTATGGCTACACCTTC
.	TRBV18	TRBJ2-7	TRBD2	CASSPRGLVSAEQYF	TGTGCCAGCTCACCACGAGGACTAGTTAGCGCCGAGCAGTACTTC
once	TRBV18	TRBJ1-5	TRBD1	CASSLGTGGSNQPQHF	TGTGCCAGCTCACTGGGGACAGGGGGAAGCAATCAGCCCCAGCATTTT
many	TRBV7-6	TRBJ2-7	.	CASSYSLQGEQYF	TGTGCCAGCAGCTATTCTTTACAGGGCGAGCAGTACTTC
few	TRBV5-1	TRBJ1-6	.	CASSRGDGTPLHF	TGCGCCAGCAGCCGCGGGGACGGGACACCCCTCCACTTT
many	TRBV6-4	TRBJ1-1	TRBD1	CASRVTLDRDAWSEAFF	TGTGCCAGCAGGGTTACACTCGACAGGGACGCTTGGAGCGAAGCTTTCTTT
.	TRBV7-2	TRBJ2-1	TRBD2	CASSFRGSLHEQFF	TGTGCCAGCAGCTTTCGCGGGAGTTTACATGAGCAGTTCTTC
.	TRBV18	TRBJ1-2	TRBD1	CASSPGTVYGYTF	TGTGCCAGCTCACCCGGGACAGTGTATGGCTACACCTTC
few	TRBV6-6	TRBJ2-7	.	CASNGEGGQYF	TGTGCCAGCAATGGGGAAGGGGGGCAGTACTTC
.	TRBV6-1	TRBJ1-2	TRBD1	CASSPTGGVLGYTF	TGTGCCAGCAGCCCCACAGGGGGCGTTCTCGGCTACACCTTC
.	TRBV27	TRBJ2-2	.	CASSQGTGELFF	TGTGCCAGCAGTCAGGGCACCGGGGAGCTGTTTTTT
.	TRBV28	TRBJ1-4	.	CASSLVNPAPLEEKLFF	TGTGCCAGCAGTTTGGTAAATCCGGCTCCCCTGGAGGAAAAACTGTTTTTT
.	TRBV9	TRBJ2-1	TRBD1	CASSDRTGGHNEQFF	TGTGCCAGCAGCGACCGGACAGGGGGCCACAATGAGCAGTTCTTC
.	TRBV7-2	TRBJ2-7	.	CASSLEQGPTYEQYF	TGTGCCAGCAGCTTAGAGCAGGGGCCTACCTACGAGCAGTACTTC
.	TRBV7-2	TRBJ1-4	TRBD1	CASSPNGQGLNEKLFF	TGTGCCAGCAGCCCCAACGGACAGGGGCTAAATGAAAAACTGTTTTTT
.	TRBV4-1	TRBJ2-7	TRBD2	CASSVGTSGSYEQYF	TGCGCCAGCAGTGTCGGGACTAGCGGTTCCTACGAGCAGTACTTC
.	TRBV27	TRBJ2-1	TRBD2	CASSLGGEGYNEQFF	TGTGCCAGCAGTTTAGGGGGGGAGGGGTACAATGAGCAGTTCTTC
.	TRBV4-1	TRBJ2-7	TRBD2	CASSQAAGTSGRSYEQYF	TGCGCCAGCAGCCAAGCCGCCGGGACTAGCGGGAGGTCCTACGAGCAGTACTTC
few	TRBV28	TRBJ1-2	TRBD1	CASKGTGVDYGYTF	TGTGCCAGCAAGGGGACAGGGGTGGACTATGGCTACACCTTC
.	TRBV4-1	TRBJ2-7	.	CASSQDLGQRSEQYF	TGCGCCAGCAGCCAAGATTTAGGACAGAGAAGCGAGCAGTACTTC
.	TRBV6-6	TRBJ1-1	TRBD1	CASSRGGRGLNTEAFF	TGTGCCAGCAGCCGCGGCGGCAGGGGGCTGAACACTGAAGCTTTCTTT